This entry lists 4 T cell receptor beta chains sequenced from one sample in a study of OX40 agonist ivuxolimab in advanced cancers. Clones were read by immunoSEQ multiplex PCR, and TCRdb kept only the in-frame ones, dropping some. Found here are more than 50,000 clones, over 80% of them singletons; the top ten hold 1.8%. The sample was CD4+ or CD8+ T cells sorted from blood, taken in a trial of the OX40 agonist ivuxolimab. The receptors derive from an adult with an advanced solid tumor such as melanoma, head and neck, liver or kidney cancer.

This clone was counted once. This chain links TRBV4-2 with TRBJ2-3; no definite D call. The CDR3 has 11 amino acids. V shed 1 base and J shed 7 bases, with 3 bases lying between them. Germline values: CDR1 LGHNA, CDR2 YNFKEQ. The CDR3 here is CASSQGYTQYF. The CDR3 region has the DNA TGTGCCAGCAGCCAAGGATATACGCAGTATTTT.

This clone was recorded only once. The gene calls are TRBV28 and TRBJ1-5; 12 bases fit TRBD1. CDR3 length equals 18 residues. The germline CDR1 and CDR2 sequences are MDHEN and SYDVKM. V shed 5 bases, J shed 1 base, and the junction held 9 bases outside the gene matches. DNA for the CDR3: TGTGCCAGCAGTCCGGGGACAGGGGGCAAGTGGAGCAATCAGCCCCAGCATTTT. Protein sequence: CASSPGTGGKWSNQPQHF.

The chain combines TRBV7-6 with TRBJ2-3, with 8 bases fitting TRBD2. From germline, CDR1 is SGHVS and CDR2 FNYEAQ. This CDR3 is built from 15 residues. Trimming removed 0 bases from V and 7 bases from J; junction bases left unmatched: 6. In DNA, the CDR3 is TGTGCCAGCAGCTTAGCTAGCGGGATAGTAAATACGCAGTATTTT. Translating gives CASSLASGIVNTQYF.

The J gene is TRBJ1-2, the V gene TRBV2; no reliable D call. Between the trimmed V and J ends, which lost 7 bases and 8 bases, there was a span of 14 bases. The CDR3 consists of 12 residues. Germline CDR1 and CDR2: SNHLY and FYNNEI. Here the CDR3 DNA reads TGTGCCAGCAAAGAGGTATCCAGCGGCTACACCTTC. As protein: CASKEVSSGYTF.